A selection of T cell receptor beta chains follows, all from one sample in a study of metastatic and nonmetastatic thyroid tumors. TCRdb re-called the PCR reads via MiXCR. The sample shows fewer than 20,000 clones, roughly 27% of them seen only once. Sequencing was carried out using tumor tissue. The origin of the receptors is a male donor with papillary thyroid cancer or a benign thyroid nodule (not recorded which). Some clones in this sample may be carry-over from other donors' samples. Each CDR3 is given with its conserved first and last residue. The order of the fields is J gene, V gene, D gene, clone size, CDR3 protein, CDR3 DNA. D genes are given only for firm matches. The size field is filled for only some rows; it gives once, few, many or a size class.

TRBJ2-2 | TRBV27 | TRBD1 | medium-sized | CASSPGQGAWTGELFF | TGTGCCAGCAGCCCGGGACAGGGGGCCTGGACCGGGGAGCTGTTTTTT
TRBJ2-5 | TRBV20-1 | TRBD2 | few | CSAGWEGQETQYF | TGCAGTGCTGGCTGGGAGGGTCAAGAGACCCAGTACTTC
TRBJ2-5 | TRBV6-5 | TRBD1 | - | CASSSLDRGQETQYF | TGTGCCAGCAGTTCTCTCGACAGGGGCCAAGAGACCCAGTACTTC
TRBJ2-4 | TRBV10-2 | TRBD1 | many | CATSRGNKNIQYF | TGCGCCACCAGCAGGGGGAACAAAAACATTCAGTACTTC
TRBJ2-7 | TRBV19 | TRBD2 | medium-sized | CASRRGTYEQYF | TGTGCCAGCAGGCGGGGGACCTACGAGCAGTACTTC
TRBJ1-1 | TRBV6-2/TRBV6-3 | - | many | CASSGQFEAFF | TGTGCCAGCAGCGGACAGTTTGAAGCTTTCTTT
TRBJ2-3 | TRBV15 | - | - | CATSGEWGGTDTQYF | TGTGCCACCAGCGGGGAATGGGGGGGCACAGATACGCAGTATTTT
TRBJ2-7 | TRBV5-1 | - | - | CASETLPQKEPQYF | TGCGCCAGTGAAACGCTACCTCAAAAAGAACCGCAGTACTTC
TRBJ2-5 | TRBV29-1 | TRBD2 | many | CSAGLAQTQYF | TGCAGCGCCGGACTAGCGCAGACCCAGTACTTC
TRBJ2-2 | TRBV6-2/TRBV6-3 | - | - | CASSYPRVGAGGELFF | TGTGCCAGCAGCTACCCCCGGGTGGGCGCTGGCGGGGAGCTGTTTTTT
TRBJ1-2 | TRBV6-1 | TRBD1 | - | CASRSPLGQGDGYTF | TGTGCCAGCAGGAGTCCCCTGGGACAGGGAGATGGCTACACCTTC
TRBJ1-1 | TRBV29-1 | - | many | CSVLGMNTEAFF | TGCAGCGTTCTAGGGATGAACACTGAAGCTTTCTTT
TRBJ2-5 | TRBV12-3/TRBV12-4 | TRBD2 | many | CASTLTSGSRETQYF | TGTGCCAGCACCCTGACTAGCGGATCCAGGGAGACCCAGTACTTC
TRBJ1-1 | TRBV30 | - | - | CAWSVRSTEAFF | TGTGCCTGGAGTGTACGAAGCACTGAAGCTTTCTTT
TRBJ2-7 | TRBV5-1 | - | medium-sized | CASSQGDTMDYEQYF | TGCGCCAGCAGCCAGGGCGATACGATGGACTACGAGCAGTACTTC
TRBJ1-1 | TRBV9 | - | many | CASGGLNTEAFF | TGTGCCAGCGGGGGACTGAACACTGAAGCTTTCTTT
TRBJ2-5 | TRBV2 | - | many | CASSGGLETQYF | TGTGCCAGCAGTGGAGGGTTGGAGACCCAGTACTTC
TRBJ1-3 | TRBV7-2 | - | - | CASSYAAFSGNTIYF | TGTGCCAGCAGCTACGCGGCTTTCTCTGGAAACACCATATATTTT
TRBJ2-3 | TRBV6-1 | TRBD2 | - | CASSEGAGVTDTQYF | TGTGCCAGCAGTGAGGGTGCGGGAGTCACAGATACGCAGTATTTT
TRBJ2-1 | TRBV6-1 | TRBD2 | - | CASRALSGRRGEQFF | TGTGCCAGCAGGGCCCTTAGCGGGAGAAGAGGTGAGCAGTTCTTC
TRBJ2-7 | TRBV28 | TRBD1 | - | CASHDRVHDYEQYF | TGTGCCAGCCACGACAGGGTCCATGACTACGAGCAGTACTTC
TRBJ1-1 | TRBV5-5 | TRBD1 | many | CASSLGQGGNTEAFF | TGTGCCAGCAGCTTGGGACAGGGGGGGAACACTGAAGCTTTCTTT
TRBJ1-2 | TRBV4-3 | - | few | CASSPNWSGGLYYGYTF | TGCGCCAGCAGCCCGAACTGGAGTGGCGGACTGTACTATGGCTACACCTTC
TRBJ2-7 | TRBV6-5 | - | - | CASSSRDWDYEQYF | TGTGCCAGCAGTTCCCGGGACTGGGACTACGAGCAGTACTTC
TRBJ2-3 | TRBV28 | - | many | CASLAGSGSTDTQYF | TGTGCCAGCTTGGCCGGGAGCGGTAGCACAGATACGCAGTATTTT
TRBJ2-1 | TRBV27 | - | - | CASSSYTSSYNEQFF | TGTGCCAGCAGTAGTTACACTTCCTCCTACAATGAGCAGTTCTTC
TRBJ2-7 | TRBV12-3/TRBV12-4 | TRBD2 | medium-sized | CASSASTSGHHEQYF | TGTGCCAGCAGTGCAAGCACTAGCGGACACCACGAGCAGTACTTC
TRBJ1-2 | TRBV11-3 | - | - | CASSSGGFGGYTF | TGTGCCAGCAGCTCCGGGGGATTTGGGGGCTACACCTTC
TRBJ1-3 | TRBV9 | TRBD1 | many | CASSVQGAFGNTIYF | TGTGCCAGCAGCGTTCAGGGGGCCTTCGGAAACACCATATATTTT
TRBJ2-3 | TRBV7-8 | - | - | CASSLTRGNTDTQYF | TGTGCCAGCAGCTTAACCCGGGGGAACACAGATACGCAGTATTTT
TRBJ2-7 | TRBV29-1 | TRBD1 | many | CSVVRQGADEQYF | TGCAGCGTTGTAAGACAGGGGGCCGACGAGCAGTACTTC
TRBJ1-6 | TRBV20-1 | - | - | CSAGDSPLHF | TGCAGTGCTGGGGATTCACCCCTCCACTTT